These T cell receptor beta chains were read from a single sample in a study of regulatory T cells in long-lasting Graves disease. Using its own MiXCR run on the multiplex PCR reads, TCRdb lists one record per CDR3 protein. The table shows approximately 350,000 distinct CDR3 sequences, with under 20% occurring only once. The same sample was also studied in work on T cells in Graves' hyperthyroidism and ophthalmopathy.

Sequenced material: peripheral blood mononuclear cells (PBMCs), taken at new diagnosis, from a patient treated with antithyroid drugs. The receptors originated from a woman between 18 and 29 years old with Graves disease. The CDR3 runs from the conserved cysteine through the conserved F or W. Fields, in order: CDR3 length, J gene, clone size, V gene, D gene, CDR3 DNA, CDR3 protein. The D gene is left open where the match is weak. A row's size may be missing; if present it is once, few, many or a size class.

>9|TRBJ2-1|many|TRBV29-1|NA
TGCAGCGTTGAGTATGAGCAGTTCTTC
CSVEYEQFF
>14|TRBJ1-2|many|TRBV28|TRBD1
TGTGCCAGCAGGTGGACAGGGGGCAACTATGGCTACACCTTC
CASRWTGGNYGYTF
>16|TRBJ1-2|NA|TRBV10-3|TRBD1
TGTGCCATCACCCCGAGGACAGGGGTGGGTGACTATGGCTACACCTTC
CAITPRTGVGDYGYTF
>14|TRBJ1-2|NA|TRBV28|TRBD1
TGTGCCAGCAGTGTGACAGACAGGGTAGGCGGCTACACCTTC
CASSVTDRVGGYTF
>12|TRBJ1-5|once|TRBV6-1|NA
TGTGCCAGCCTCCGGAAAAATCAGCCCCAGCATTTT
CASLRKNQPQHF
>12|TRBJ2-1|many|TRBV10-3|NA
TGTGCCATCAGCGAACTATCCAATGAGCAGTTCTTC
CAISELSNEQFF
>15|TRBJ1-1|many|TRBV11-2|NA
TGTGCCAGCAGCAAAAGAGGGGGTGTCAACACTGAAGCTTTCTTT
CASSKRGGVNTEAFF
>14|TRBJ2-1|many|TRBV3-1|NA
TGTGCCAGCAGCCGGCAACGACTGAGCAATGAGCAGTTCTTC
CASSRQRLSNEQFF
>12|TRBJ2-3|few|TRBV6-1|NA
TGTGCCAGCAGTCGATCGGAAGATACGCAGTATTTT
CASSRSEDTQYF
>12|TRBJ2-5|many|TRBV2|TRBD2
TGTGCCAGCTCGGGGGGAAGAGAGACCCAGTACTTC
CASSGGRETQYF
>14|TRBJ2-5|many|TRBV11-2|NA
TGTGCCAGCAGCTTAGGCCCCTCTGGGCGGACCCAGTACTTC
CASSLGPSGRTQYF
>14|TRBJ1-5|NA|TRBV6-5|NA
TGTGCCAGCAGTTACCGGCGGGACCTTTCAGCCCAGCATTTT
CASSYRRDLSAQHF
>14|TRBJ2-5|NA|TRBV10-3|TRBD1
TGTGCCATCAGTGTTGGGGACAGAGGGGAGACCCAGTACTTC
CAISVGDRGETQYF
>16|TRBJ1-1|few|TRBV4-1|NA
TGCGCCAGCAGCCAAGACCCAGGGACAATGAACACTGAAGCTTTCTTT
CASSQDPGTMNTEAFF
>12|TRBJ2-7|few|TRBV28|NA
TGTGCCAGCAGATCTACTGTCTACGAGCAGTACTTC
CASRSTVYEQYF
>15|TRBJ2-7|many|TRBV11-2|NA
TGTGCCAGCAGCGGAACTCTAGTAGGGGGTTACGAGCAGTACTTC
CASSGTLVGGYEQYF
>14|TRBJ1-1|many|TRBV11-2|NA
TGTGCCAGCAGCCTCAAGAGGGGGAACACTGAAGCTTTCTTT
CASSLKRGNTEAFF
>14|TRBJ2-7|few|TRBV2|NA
TGTGCCAGCAGAAACTTACTGGAATCCTACGAGCAGTACTTC
CASRNLLESYEQYF
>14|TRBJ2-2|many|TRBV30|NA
TGTGCCTGGAGTGTATTACAGAACACCGGGGAGCTGTTTTTT
CAWSVLQNTGELFF
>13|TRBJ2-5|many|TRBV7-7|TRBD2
TGTGCTAGCAGTAAACGGGGGGGTGAGACCCAGTACTTC
CASSKRGGETQYF
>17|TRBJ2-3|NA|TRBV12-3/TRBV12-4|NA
TGTGCCAGCAGGACTGCCCCGCCGGGACCTAGCACAGATACGCAGTATTTT
CASRTAPPGPSTDTQYF
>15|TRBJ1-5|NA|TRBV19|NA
TGTGCCAGTAGTACGTCAGACAGGAGAAATCAGCCCCAGCATTTT
CASSTSDRRNQPQHF
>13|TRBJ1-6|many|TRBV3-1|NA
TGTGCCAGCAGCCAACTACGGAATTCACCCCTCCACTTT
CASSQLRNSPLHF
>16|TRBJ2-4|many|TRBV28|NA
TGTGCCAGCAGTTTACAGGGGTCTAGTTCCAAAAACATTCAGTACTTC
CASSLQGSSSKNIQYF
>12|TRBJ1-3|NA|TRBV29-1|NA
TGCAGCTCCCGGGGGGACGGAAACACCATATATTTT
CSSRGDGNTIYF
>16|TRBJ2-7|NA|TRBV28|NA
TGTGCCAGCAGCCACCCGGGACCTGTTCTAACCTACGAGCAGTACTTC
CASSHPGPVLTYEQYF
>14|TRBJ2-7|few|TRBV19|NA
TGTGCCAGTAGCCTCAGGGTTCAGGGATACGAGCAGTACTTC
CASSLRVQGYEQYF
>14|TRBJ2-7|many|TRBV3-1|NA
TGTGCCAGCAGCCAAACGGGAGTGGCCTACGAGCAGTACTTC
CASSQTGVAYEQYF
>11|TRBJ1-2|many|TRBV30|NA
TGTGCCTGCCAGGGAAACTATGGCTACACCTTC
CACQGNYGYTF
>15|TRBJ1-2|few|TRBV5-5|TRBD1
TGTGCCAGCAGCAATCGACAGGGAGGCAACTATGGCTACACCTTC
CASSNRQGGNYGYTF
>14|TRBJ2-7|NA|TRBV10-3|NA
TGTGCCATCAGTGAATCGGCGGTCTCCTACGAGCAGTACTTC
CAISESAVSYEQYF
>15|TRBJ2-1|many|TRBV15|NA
TGTGCCACCAGCAGAGGTGGGACTTCATACAATGAGCAGTTCTTC
CATSRGGTSYNEQFF
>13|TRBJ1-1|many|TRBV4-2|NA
TGTGCCAGCAGCCAAGTGGTGGGTTTTGAAGCTTTCTTT
CASSQVVGFEAFF
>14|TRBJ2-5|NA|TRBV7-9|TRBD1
TGTGCCAGCAGCTTCGGGACAGGGGTAGAGACCCAGTACTTC
CASSFGTGVETQYF
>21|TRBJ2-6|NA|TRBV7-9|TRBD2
TGTGCCAGCAGCCACCCGAACCAAAAGGGACTAGCGGGCTCTGGGGCCAACGTCCTGACTTTC
CASSHPNQKGLAGSGANVLTF
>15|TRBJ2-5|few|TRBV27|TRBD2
TGTGCCGGCAAGGTACTAGCGGGGAACTTGGAGACCCAGTACTTC
CAGKVLAGNLETQYF
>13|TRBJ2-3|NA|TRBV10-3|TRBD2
TGTGCCATCAGGGGGACTAGCGCAGATACGCAGTATTTT
CAIRGTSADTQYF
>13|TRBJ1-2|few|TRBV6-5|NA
TGTGCCAGCAGTTACTCTTGGGGCTATGGCTACACCTTC
CASSYSWGYGYTF
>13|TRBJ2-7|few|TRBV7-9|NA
TGTGCCAGCAGCTTTGCGCTGGTCTACGAGCAGTACTTC
CASSFALVYEQYF
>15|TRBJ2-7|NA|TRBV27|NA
TGTGCCAGCAGCCCCCGCGGGCACCAAGACTACGAGCAGTACTTC
CASSPRGHQDYEQYF
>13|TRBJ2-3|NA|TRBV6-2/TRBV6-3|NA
TGTGCCGTCAATTACGTAGGGGCAGATACGCAGTATTTT
CAVNYVGADTQYF
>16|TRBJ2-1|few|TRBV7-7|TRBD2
TGTGCTAGCAGTCCACGACTAGCGGGTAGGATATATGAGCAGTTCTTC
CASSPRLAGRIYEQFF
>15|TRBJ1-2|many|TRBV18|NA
TGTGCCAGCTCACCAGGCTCAGGGTTTACGGATGGCTACACCTTC
CASSPGSGFTDGYTF
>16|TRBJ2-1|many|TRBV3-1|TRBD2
TGTGCCAGCAGCCTCTTAGGAGCGGGAGACAACAATGAGCAGTTCTTC
CASSLLGAGDNNEQFF
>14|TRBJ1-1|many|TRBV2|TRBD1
TGTGCCAGCAGTGACAGGGGGGGAAGAACTGAAGCTTTCTTT
CASSDRGGRTEAFF
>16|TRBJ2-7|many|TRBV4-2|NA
TGTGCCAGCAGCCAAGAGTGGGCAGAGAGCTCCTACGAGCAGTACTTC
CASSQEWAESSYEQYF
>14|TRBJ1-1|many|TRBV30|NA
TGTGCCTGGAGCTCCAGGTGGGAGAACACTGAAGCTTTCTTT
CAWSSRWENTEAFF
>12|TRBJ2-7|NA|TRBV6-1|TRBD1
TGTGCCAGCAGAACGAGGGAGACAGGGCCGTACTTC
CASRTRETGPYF
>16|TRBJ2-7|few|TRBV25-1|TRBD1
TGTGCCAGCAGTGGCCAGAACCGGGACAGAGCCTACGAGCAGTACTTC
CASSGQNRDRAYEQYF
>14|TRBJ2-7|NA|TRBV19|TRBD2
TGTGCCAGTAGTATGGGAGGGGCTCACTACGAGCAGTACTTC
CASSMGGAHYEQYF
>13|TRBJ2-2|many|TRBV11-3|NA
TGTGCCAGCAGCTTAATCTTTAATGGGGAGCTGTTTTTT
CASSLIFNGELFF
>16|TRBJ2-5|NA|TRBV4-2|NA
TGTGCCAGCAGCCAAGATCCCACCACCCCGGGAGAGACCCAGTACTTC
CASSQDPTTPGETQYF
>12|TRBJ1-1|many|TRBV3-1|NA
TGTGCCAGCAGCCAAGGCGGGGAAGGTACTTTCTTT
CASSQGGEGTFF
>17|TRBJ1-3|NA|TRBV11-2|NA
TGTGCCAGCAGCTTACGGTCGGGCGGCCTCTCTGGAAACACCATATATTTT
CASSLRSGGLSGNTIYF
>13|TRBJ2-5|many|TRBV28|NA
TGTGCCAGCAGTCCCATTCCCCAAGAGACCCAGTACTTC
CASSPIPQETQYF
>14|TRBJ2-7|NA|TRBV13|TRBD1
TGTGCCAGCAGAAGACAGGGACGAACCTACGAGCAGTACTTC
CASRRQGRTYEQYF
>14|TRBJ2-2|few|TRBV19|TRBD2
TGTGCCAGTAATTTAGCGGGAGGGGTCGGGGAGCTGTTTTTT
CASNLAGGVGELFF
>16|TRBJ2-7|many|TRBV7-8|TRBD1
TGTGCCAGCAGCCCCCCCCGGGACAGGGAAAACTACGAGCAGTACTTC
CASSPPRDRENYEQYF
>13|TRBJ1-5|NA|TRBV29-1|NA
TGCAGCGTTGGGAAAAGTGCAGATGGGCCCCAGCATTTT
CSVGKSADGPQHF